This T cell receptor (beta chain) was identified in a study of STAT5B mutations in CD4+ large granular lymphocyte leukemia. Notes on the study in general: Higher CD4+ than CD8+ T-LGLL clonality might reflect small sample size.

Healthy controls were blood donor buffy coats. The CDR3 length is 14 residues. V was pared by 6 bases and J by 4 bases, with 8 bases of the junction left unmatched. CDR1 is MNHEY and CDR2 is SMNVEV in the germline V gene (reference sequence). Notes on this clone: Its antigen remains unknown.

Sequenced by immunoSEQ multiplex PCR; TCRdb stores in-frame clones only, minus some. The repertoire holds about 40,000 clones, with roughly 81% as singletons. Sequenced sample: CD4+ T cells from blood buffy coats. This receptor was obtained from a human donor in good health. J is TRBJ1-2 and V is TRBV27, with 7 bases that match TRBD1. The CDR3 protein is CASSLKGASYGYTF. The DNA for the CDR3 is TGTGCCAGCAGCCTAAAGGGGGCCAGCTATGGCTACACCTTC.